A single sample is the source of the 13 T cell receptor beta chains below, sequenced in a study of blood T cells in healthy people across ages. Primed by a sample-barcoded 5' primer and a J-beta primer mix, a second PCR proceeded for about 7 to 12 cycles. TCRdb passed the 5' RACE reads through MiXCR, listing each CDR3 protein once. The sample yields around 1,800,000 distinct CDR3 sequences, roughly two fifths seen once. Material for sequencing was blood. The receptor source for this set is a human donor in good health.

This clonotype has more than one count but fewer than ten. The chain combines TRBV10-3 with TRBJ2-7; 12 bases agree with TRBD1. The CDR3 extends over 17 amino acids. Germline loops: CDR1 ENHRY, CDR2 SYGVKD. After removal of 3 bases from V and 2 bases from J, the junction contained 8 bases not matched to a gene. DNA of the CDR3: TGTGCCATCAGTGACTCCACCGGGACAGGGGGCGCCTACGAGCAGTACTTC. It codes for CAISDSTGTGGAYEQYF.

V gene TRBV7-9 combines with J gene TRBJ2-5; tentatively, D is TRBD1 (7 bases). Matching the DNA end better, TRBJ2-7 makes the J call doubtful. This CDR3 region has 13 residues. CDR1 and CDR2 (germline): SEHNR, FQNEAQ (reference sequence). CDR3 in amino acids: CASSSRGEDEQYF. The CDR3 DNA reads TGTGCCAGCAGCTCCAGGGGGGAGGACGAGCAGTACTTC.

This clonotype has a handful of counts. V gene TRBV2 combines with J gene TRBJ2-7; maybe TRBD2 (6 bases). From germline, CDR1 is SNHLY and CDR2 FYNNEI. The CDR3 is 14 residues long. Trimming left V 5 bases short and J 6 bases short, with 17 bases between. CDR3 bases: TGTGCCAGCAGTTCCCCGAGGCAGGGACTCGAGCAGTACTTC. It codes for CASSSPRQGLEQYF.

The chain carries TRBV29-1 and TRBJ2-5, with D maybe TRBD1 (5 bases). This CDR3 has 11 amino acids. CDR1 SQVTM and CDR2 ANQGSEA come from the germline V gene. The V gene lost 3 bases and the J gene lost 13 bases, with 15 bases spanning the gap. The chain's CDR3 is CSVDSGHPRYF. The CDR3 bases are TGCAGCGTTGACTCCGGACATCCCCGGTACTTC.

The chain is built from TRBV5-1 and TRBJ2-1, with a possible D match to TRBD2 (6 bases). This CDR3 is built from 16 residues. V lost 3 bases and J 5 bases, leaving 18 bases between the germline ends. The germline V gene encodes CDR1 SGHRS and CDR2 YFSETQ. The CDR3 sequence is CASSSRRSTRNNEQFF. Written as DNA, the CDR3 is TGCGCCAGCAGCTCACGCCGATCGACTAGAAACAATGAGCAGTTCTTC.

The CDR3 DNA reads as TGTGCCAGCAGCTCCGGGACTAGCGGGTTCCAAGAGACCCAGTACTTC. It codes for CASSSGTSGFQETQYF. The chain links TRBV7-3 to TRBJ2-5; 12 nucleotides line up with TRBD2. Germline-derived CDR1 and CDR2 are SGHTA and FQGTGA. The CDR3 length is 16 residues. With 4 bases clipped from V and 1 base from J, the junction kept 4 bases outside the gene matches.

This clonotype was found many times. CDR3 nucleotides: TGTGCCAGCAGTTACTCGATAGGACAGTACTACAATGAGCAGTTCTTC. It translates to CASSYSIGQYYNEQFF. The V and J genes are TRBV6-5 and TRBJ2-1; D possibly corresponds to TRBD1 (6 bases). The V gene's germline CDR1 is MNHEY and CDR2 SVGAGI. The CDR3 spans 16 residues. Trimming shortened V by 0 bases and J by 3 bases, and 12 bases separated the two germline ends.

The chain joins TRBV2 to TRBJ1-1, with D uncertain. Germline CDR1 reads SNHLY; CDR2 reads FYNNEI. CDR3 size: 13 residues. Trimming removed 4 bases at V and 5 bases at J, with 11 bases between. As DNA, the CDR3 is TGTGCCAGCAGTGTTCGGAGGGATACTGAAGCTTTCTTT. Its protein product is CASSVRRDTEAFF.

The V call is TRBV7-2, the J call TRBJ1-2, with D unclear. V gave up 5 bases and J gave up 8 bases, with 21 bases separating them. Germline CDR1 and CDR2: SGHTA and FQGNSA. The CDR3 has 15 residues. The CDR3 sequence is CASSPNMERAGGYTF. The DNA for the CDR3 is TGTGCCAGCAGCCCTAACATGGAGAGGGCGGGCGGCTACACCTTC.

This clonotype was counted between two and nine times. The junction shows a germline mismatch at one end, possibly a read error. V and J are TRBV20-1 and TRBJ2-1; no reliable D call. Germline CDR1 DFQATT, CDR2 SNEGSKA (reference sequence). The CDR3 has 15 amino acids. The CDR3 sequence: CSARDWRESYNEQFF. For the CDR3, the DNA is TGCAGTGCTAGAGATTGGCGCGAATCCTACAACGAGCAGTTCTTC.

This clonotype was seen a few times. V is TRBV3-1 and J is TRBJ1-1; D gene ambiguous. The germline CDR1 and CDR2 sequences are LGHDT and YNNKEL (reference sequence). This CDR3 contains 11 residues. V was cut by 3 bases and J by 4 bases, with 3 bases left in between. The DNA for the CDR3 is TGTGCCAGCAGCCAGGCCACTGAAGCTTTCTTT. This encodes CASSQATEAFF.

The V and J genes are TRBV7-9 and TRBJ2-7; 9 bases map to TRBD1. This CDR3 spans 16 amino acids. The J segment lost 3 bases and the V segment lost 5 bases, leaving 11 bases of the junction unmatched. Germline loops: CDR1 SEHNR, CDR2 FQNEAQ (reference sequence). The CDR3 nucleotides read TGTGCCAGCAGCCCTGACTCGGGACAGGGATTCTACGAGCAGTACTTC. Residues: CASSPDSGQGFYEQYF. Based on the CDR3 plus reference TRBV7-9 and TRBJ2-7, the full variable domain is DTGVSQNPRHKITKRGQNVTFRCDPISEHNRLYWYRQTLGQGPEFLTYFQNEAQLEKSRLLSDRFSAERPKGSFSTLEIQRTEQGDSAMYLCASSPDSGQGFYEQYFGPGTRLTVT.

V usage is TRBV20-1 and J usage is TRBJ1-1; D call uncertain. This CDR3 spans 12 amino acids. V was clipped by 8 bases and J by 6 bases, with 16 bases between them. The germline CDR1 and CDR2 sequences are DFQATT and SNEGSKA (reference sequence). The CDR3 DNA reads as TGCAGTTCAAAGGCCCGGGGTTCTGAAGCTTTCTTT. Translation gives CSSKARGSEAFF.